This T cell receptor (beta chain) was retrieved from a study of cytomegalovirus exposure and HLA in healthy donors. The study, taken as a whole, reports: Reports described diagnosis of cytomegalovirus status by the classifier as highly specific and sensitive.

With 1 base removed from V and 4 bases from J, the gap between germline ends came to 5 bases. The CDR3 is made up of 11 amino acids. The V gene's germline CDR1 is DFQATT and CDR2 SNEGSKA (reference sequence). The donors were part of the validation cohort, which consisted of roughly 110 subjects and was separate from the first cohort of several hundred subjects. Some clones are missing from TCRdb's copy, which holds only in-frame ones; the method was immunoSEQ multiplex PCR. Altogether 100,000 or so clones are present, around 87% being singletons, with the ten largest covering about 4%. A word on this clone: The antigen is undetermined.

The sequence derives from a woman younger than 35 in good health and CMV-seropositive. This sequence joins TRBV20-1 and TRBJ2-7, with D unclear. The specimen was PBMCs. The CDR3 reads CSARVRYEQYF. For the CDR3, the DNA is TGCAGTGCTAGAGTGAGATACGAGCAGTACTTC.